The clone carrying this T cell receptor (beta chain) appeared many times. Its antigen is unidentified. Trimming removed 2 bases from V and 0 bases from J, with 11 bases in between. This CDR3 has 15 amino acids. CDR1 is SGHRS, CDR2 YFSETQ, per germline. Healthy Caucasians alone served as donors. TCRdb itself ran the 5' RACE reads through MiXCR, one entry per CDR3 protein. The profile shows a few hundred thousand distinct CDR3 sequences, around 18% of them singletons. The data were taken from a study of identical twins. Notes on the study in general: A lower insertion count was a feature of abundant cord blood beta clonotypes, with no such feature in memory repertoires. Conclusions were based on cross-sectional statistical analysis, without following the same donors.

The sequenced sample was naive T cells sorted from blood. The gene calls are TRBV5-1 and TRBJ2-5, with no clear D. The source is a man aged 50-59 years in good health. CDR3 DNA sequence: TGCGCCAGCAGCTTCCTGGATACGGACCAAGAGACCCAGTACTTC. Translating gives CASSFLDTDQETQYF.